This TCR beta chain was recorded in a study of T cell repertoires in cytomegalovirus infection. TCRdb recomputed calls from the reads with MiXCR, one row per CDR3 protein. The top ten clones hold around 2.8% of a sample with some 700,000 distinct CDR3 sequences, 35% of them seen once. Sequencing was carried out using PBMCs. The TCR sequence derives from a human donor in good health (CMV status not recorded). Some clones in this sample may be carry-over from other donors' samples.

The CDR3 DNA reads as TGTGCCAGCACCCAGAGAGGGATGAACACTGAAGCTTTCTTT. Its translation is CASTQRGMNTEAFF. The chain employs TRBV12-3 or TRBV12-4 and TRBJ1-1; no firm D call. Trimming removed 7 bases from V and 0 bases from J, with 12 bases in between. The CDR3 is made up of 14 amino acids.